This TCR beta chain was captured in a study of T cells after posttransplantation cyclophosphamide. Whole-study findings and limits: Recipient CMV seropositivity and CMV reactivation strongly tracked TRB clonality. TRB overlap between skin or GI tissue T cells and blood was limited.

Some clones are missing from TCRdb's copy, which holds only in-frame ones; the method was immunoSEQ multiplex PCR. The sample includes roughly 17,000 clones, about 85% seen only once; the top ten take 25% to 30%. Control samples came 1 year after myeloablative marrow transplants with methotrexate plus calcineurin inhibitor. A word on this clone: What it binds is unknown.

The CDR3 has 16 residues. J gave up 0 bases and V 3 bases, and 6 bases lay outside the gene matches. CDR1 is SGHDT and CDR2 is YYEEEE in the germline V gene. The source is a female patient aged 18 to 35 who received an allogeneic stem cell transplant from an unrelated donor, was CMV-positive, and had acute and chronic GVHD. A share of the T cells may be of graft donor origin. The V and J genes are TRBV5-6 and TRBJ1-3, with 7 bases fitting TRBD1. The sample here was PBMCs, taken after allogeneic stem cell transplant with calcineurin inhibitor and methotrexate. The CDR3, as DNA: TGTGCCAGCAGCTCCATAGGGACAGCCTCTGGAAACACCATATATTTT. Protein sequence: CASSSIGTASGNTIYF.